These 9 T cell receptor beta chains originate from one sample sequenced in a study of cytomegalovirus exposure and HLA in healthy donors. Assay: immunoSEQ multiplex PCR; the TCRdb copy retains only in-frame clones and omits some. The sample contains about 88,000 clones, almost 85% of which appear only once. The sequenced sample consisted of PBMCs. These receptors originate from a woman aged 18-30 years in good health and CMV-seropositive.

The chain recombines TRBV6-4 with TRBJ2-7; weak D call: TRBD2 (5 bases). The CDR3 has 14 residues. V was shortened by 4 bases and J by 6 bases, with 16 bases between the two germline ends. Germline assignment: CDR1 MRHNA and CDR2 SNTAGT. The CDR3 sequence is CASSGAGVKSEQYF. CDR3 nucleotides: TGTGCCAGCAGTGGGGCCGGGGTAAAAAGCGAGCAGTACTTC.

CDR3 DNA: TGTGCCAGCAGTTACGGCAGGGGAACTGAAGCTTTCTTT. Translating gives CASSYGRGTEAFF. This sequence joins TRBV6-5 and TRBJ1-1; maybe TRBD1 (6 bases). Germline V gene lookup returns CDR1 MNHEY and CDR2 SVGAGI. Trimming shortened V by 2 bases and J by 5 bases, and 9 bases separated the two germline ends. This CDR3 is built from 13 residues.

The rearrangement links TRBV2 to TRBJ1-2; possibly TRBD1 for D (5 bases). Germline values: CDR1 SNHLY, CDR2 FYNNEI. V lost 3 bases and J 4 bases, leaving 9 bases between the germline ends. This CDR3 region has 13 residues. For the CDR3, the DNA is TGTGCCAGCAGTGAGGGGCAGGGCTATGGCTACACCTTC. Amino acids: CASSEGQGYGYTF.

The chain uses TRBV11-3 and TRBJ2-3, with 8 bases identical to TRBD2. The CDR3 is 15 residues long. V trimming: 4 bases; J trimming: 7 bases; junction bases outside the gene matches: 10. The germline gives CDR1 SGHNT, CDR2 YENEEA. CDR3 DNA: TGTGCCAGCAGCTCCGCTCGAAGTAGCGGGAATACGCAGTATTTT. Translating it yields CASSSARSSGNTQYF.

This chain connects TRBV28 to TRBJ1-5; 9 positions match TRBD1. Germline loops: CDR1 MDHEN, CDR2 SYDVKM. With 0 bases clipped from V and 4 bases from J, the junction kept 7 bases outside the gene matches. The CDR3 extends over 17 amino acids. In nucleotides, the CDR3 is TGTGCCAGCAGTTTATGGGACAGGGGTCGCGGGAATCAGCCCCAGCATTTT. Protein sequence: CASSLWDRGRGNQPQHF.

The DNA for the CDR3 is TGTGCCATCAGTGAGTCGGCGCGGGGGGGCACAGATACGCAGTATTTT. As protein: CAISESARGGTDTQYF. This rearrangement joins TRBV10-3 to TRBJ2-3, with 8 bases lining up with TRBD2. Per the germline V gene, CDR1 is ENHRY and CDR2 is SYGVKD. This CDR3 comprises 16 residues. J was trimmed by 1 base and V by 0 bases; bases with no gene match: 3.

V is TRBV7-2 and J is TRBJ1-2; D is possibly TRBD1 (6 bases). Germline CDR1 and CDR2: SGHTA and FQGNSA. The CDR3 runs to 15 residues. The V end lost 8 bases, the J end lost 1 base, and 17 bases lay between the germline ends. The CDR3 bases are TGTGCCAGCGGACAGACAGGCCGTCTTAACTATGGCTACACCTTC. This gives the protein CASGQTGRLNYGYTF.

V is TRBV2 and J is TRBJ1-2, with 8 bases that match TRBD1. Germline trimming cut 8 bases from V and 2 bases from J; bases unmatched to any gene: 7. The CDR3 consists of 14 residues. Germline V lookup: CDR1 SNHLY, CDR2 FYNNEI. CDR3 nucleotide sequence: TGTGCCAGCGCTCTGACAGGGGAAAACTATGGCTACACCTTC. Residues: CASALTGENYGYTF.

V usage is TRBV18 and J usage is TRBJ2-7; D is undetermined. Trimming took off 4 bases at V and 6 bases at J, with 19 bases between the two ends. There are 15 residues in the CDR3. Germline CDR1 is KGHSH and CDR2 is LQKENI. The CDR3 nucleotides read TGTGCCAGCTCACTGCCCCGGGTCTCAACCGTCGAGCAGTACTTC. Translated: CASSLPRVSTVEQYF. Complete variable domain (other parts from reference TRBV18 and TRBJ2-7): NAGVMQNPRHLVRRRGQEARLRCSPMKGHSHVYWYRQLPEEGLKFMVYLQKENIIDESGMPKERFSAEFPKEGPSILRIQQVVRGDSAAYFCASSLPRVSTVEQYFGPGTRLTVT.